The 27 T cell receptor beta chains given below trace back to one sample, sequenced in a study of naive CD8 T cells in extremely preterm neonates. No antigen has been identified for these receptors. The method was immunoSEQ multiplex PCR; TCRdb's version includes in-frame clones alone and lacks a portion of them. Altogether about 23,000 clones are present, approximately 89% being singletons, with the ten largest covering 0.8% to 0.95%. Samples were taken at extremely preterm deliveries at about 23-27 weeks of gestation. Overall study findings and caveats: Preterm infants showed shorter CDR3s, fewer N additions and less trimming than older groups.

The source material was naive CD8+ T cells from cord blood. The receptor source for this set is a boy who was born preterm.

This chain links TRBV29-1 with TRBJ2-7, with D perhaps matching TRBD1 (5 bases). Germline V gene sequence: CDR1 SQVTM, CDR2 ANQGSEA. This CDR3 is 13 amino acids long. V was clipped by 6 bases and J by 4 bases, with 16 bases between them. The CDR3 spells CSVALSTGYEQYF. The DNA for the CDR3 is TGCAGCGTCGCCCTTTCAACAGGTTACGAGCAGTACTTC.

About this clone: The sample contains more than one DNA sequence encoding this CDR3. V and J are TRBV27 and TRBJ2-1; D uncertain. The CDR3 is 13 residues long. CDR1 MNHEY and CDR2 SMNVEV come from the germline V gene (reference sequence). Between the trimmed V and J ends, which lost 0 bases and 1 base, there was a span of 1 base. In nucleotides, the CDR3 is TGTGCCAGCAGTTTATCATCCTACAATGAGCAGTTCTTC. This gives the protein CASSLSSYNEQFF.

The rearrangement uses TRBV2 and TRBJ2-2; TRBD1 agrees at 7 bases. This CDR3 has 14 residues. Trimming took 4 bases from V and 1 from J; bases not matched to a gene: 0. Germline V CDR1 and CDR2: SNHLY, FYNNEI. The DNA of the CDR3 is TGTGCCAGCAGTGGGACAGGGAACACCGGGGAGCTGTTTTTT. It translates to CASSGTGNTGELFF.

CDR3 sequence reads: CASSVGPRTGGSGNTIYF. The CDR3 nucleotides read TGTGCCAGCAGCGTAGGCCCCCGGACAGGGGGCTCTGGAAACACCATATATTTT. The V and J genes are TRBV9 and TRBJ1-3; 10 bases are a match to TRBD1. Germline values: CDR1 SGDLS, CDR2 YYNGEE. The CDR3 runs 18 residues. V lost 0 bases and J lost 0; bases outside the gene matches: 6.

J is TRBJ1-3 and V is TRBV29-1; no reliable D call. Germline CDR1 and CDR2: SQVTM and ANQGSEA. The CDR3 has 12 amino acids. V gave up 2 bases and J gave up 0 bases, with 2 bases separating them. In nucleotides, the CDR3 is TGCAGCGTTGAAAACTCTGGAAACACCATATATTTT. This sequence encodes CSVENSGNTIYF.

The chain links TRBV4-1 to TRBJ2-7; D ambiguous. Germline lookup yields CDR1 MGHRA and CDR2 YSYEKL. Trimming shortened V by 4 bases and J by 4 bases, and 14 bases separated the two germline ends. The CDR3 spans 14 residues. The CDR3 DNA reads TGCGCCAGCAGCCTCCGCAGTGGACCTTACGAGCAGTACTTC. Amino acid sequence: CASSLRSGPYEQYF.

V and J are TRBV9 and TRBJ2-1; TRBD1 agrees at 7 bases. Germline CDR1 reads SGDLS; CDR2 reads YYNGEE. The CDR3 contains 14 residues. After removal of 0 bases from V and 8 bases from J, the junction contained 5 bases not matched to a gene. This CDR3 reads CASSVGDSQDEQFF. The CDR3 bases are TGTGCCAGCAGCGTAGGGGACAGTCAGGATGAGCAGTTCTTC.

The chain uses TRBV4-3 and TRBJ2-5; TRBD2 matches at 9 bases. The CDR3 is 13 amino acids. In germline, CDR1 is LGHNA, CDR2 YSLEER. V lost 4 bases, J lost 5 bases, and 2 bases stayed unmatched. The CDR3 here is CASSRGGAETQYF. CDR3 nucleotides: TGCGCCAGCAGCCGCGGGGGGGCCGAGACCCAGTACTTC.

The rearrangement links TRBV7-6 to TRBJ2-7, with D perhaps TRBD1 or TRBD2 (5 bases each). The CDR3 is 13 amino acids. Germline V gene data show CDR1 as SGHVS and CDR2 as FNYEAQ. V gave up 0 bases and J gave up 2 bases, with 5 bases separating them. The CDR3 region is CASSLAGAYEQYF. Here the CDR3 DNA reads TGTGCCAGCAGCTTAGCGGGGGCCTACGAGCAGTACTTC.

The chain recombines TRBV10-1 with TRBJ2-7; 8 positions agree with TRBD2. Germline V lookup: CDR1 WNHNN, CDR2 SYGVQD (reference sequence). After removal of 2 bases from V and 3 bases from J, the junction contained 3 bases not matched to a gene. The CDR3 consists of 14 residues. CDR3 region: CASSELAGDYEQYF. The CDR3 region has the DNA TGCGCCAGCAGTGAGCTAGCGGGCGACTACGAGCAGTACTTC.

CDR3 region: CASSYSSYNSPLHF. The CDR3 coding sequence is TGTGCCAGCAGTTACAGCTCCTATAATTCACCCCTCCACTTT. The chain joins TRBV6-5 to TRBJ1-6; D is undetermined. The CDR3 spans 14 residues. Germline V lookup: CDR1 MNHEY, CDR2 SVGAGI. Trimming stripped 2 bases from V and 0 bases from J, with 2 bases between.

This clone came up once. V usage is TRBV30 and J usage is TRBJ2-3; 11 bases are shared with TRBD2. Germline-derived CDR1 and CDR2 are GTSNPN and SVGIG (reference sequence). V shed 4 bases and J 4 bases; nucleotides not matched to a gene: 1. This CDR3 has 13 amino acids. The CDR3 reads CAWTSGGPDTQYF. CDR3 bases: TGTGCCTGGACTAGCGGGGGGCCAGATACGCAGTATTTT.

The chain is built from TRBV7-6 and TRBJ2-2; no clear D gene. This CDR3 is built from 12 residues. Germline lookup yields CDR1 SGHVS and CDR2 FNYEAQ. Trimming stripped 5 bases from V and 4 bases from J, with 5 bases between. The CDR3 bases are TGTGCCAGCAGCCCCTTCACCGGGGAGCTGTTTTTT. Its translation: CASSPFTGELFF.

The chain uses TRBV5-1 and TRBJ1-2, with TRBD1 identical over 7 bases. This CDR3 has 12 amino acids. Looked up from germline, CDR1 is SGHRS and CDR2 is YFSETQ. V gave up 2 bases and J gave up 7 bases; unmatched junction bases: 2. The CDR3 is CASSLGGAGYTF. CDR3 sequence (DNA): TGCGCCAGCAGCTTAGGGGGCGCTGGCTACACCTTC.

The CDR3 sequence: CASSQDPGANYEQYF. CDR3 DNA: TGCGCCAGCAGCCAAGACCCGGGGGCTAACTACGAGCAGTACTTC. The rearrangement joins TRBV4-3 to TRBJ2-7; D possibly matches TRBD1 or TRBD2 (6 bases each). The length of the CDR3 is 15 residues. The V and J ends lost 0 bases and 3 bases respectively, with 12 bases between them. Germline V lookup: CDR1 LGHNA, CDR2 YSLEER.

The chain employs TRBV7-3 and TRBJ2-3; 11 bases match TRBD2. Germline CDR1 and CDR2: SGHTA and FQGTGA. CDR3 size: 13 residues. J lost 1 base, V lost 9 bases, and 0 bases had no gene match. The CDR3 DNA reads as TGTGCCAGGACTAGCGGGGGCACAGATACGCAGTATTTT. It specifies CARTSGGTDTQYF.

CDR3 nucleotides: TGTGCCAGTAGTATGACCGGGACAAGCAATCAGCCCCAGCATTTT. It specifies CASSMTGTSNQPQHF. The chain is built from TRBV19 and TRBJ1-5, with D possibly matching TRBD1 (6 bases). Germline V gene sequence: CDR1 LNHDA, CDR2 SQIVND (reference sequence). V gave up 3 bases and J gave up 1 base, with 10 bases separating them. The CDR3 extends over 15 amino acids.

The rearrangement joins TRBV5-6 to TRBJ2-7; D ambiguous. The CDR3 is 12 residues long. Trimming removed 0 bases at V and 2 bases at J, with 3 bases between. Germline CDR1 SGHDT, CDR2 YYEEEE. This chain's CDR3 is CASSLVTYEQYF. The CDR3 DNA reads TGTGCCAGCAGCTTGGTCACCTACGAGCAGTACTTC.

The chain joins TRBV30 to TRBJ1-2; D remains ambiguous. CDR1 is GTSNPN, CDR2 SVGIG, per germline (reference sequence). V was shortened by 1 base and J by 0 bases, with 3 bases between the two germline ends. The CDR3 totals 12 residues. The DNA of the CDR3 is TGTGCCTGGAGTGACACTAACTATGGCTACACCTTC. Protein: CAWSDTNYGYTF. The complete variable domain, with remaining parts taken from reference TRBV30 and TRBJ1-2, reads SQTIHQWPATLVQPVGSPLSLECTVEGTSNPNLYWYRQAAGRGLQLLFYSVGIGQISSEVPQNLSASRPQDRQFILSSKKLLLSDSGFYLCAWSDTNYGYTFGSGTRLTVV.

Details on this clone: The same CDR3 is also encoded by other DNA sequences in this sample. The chain joins TRBV7-2 to TRBJ2-7; D is unclear. The CDR3 length is 11 residues. V lost 3 bases and J lost 0, with 0 bases in between. From germline, CDR1 is SGHTA and CDR2 FQGNSA. DNA of the CDR3: TGTGCCAGCAGCTTCTCCTACGAGCAGTACTTC. Protein product: CASSFSYEQYF.

The chain links TRBV30 to TRBJ2-7; 11 nucleotides line up with TRBD1. Germline V gene data show CDR1 as GTSNPN and CDR2 as SVGIG (reference sequence). With V trimmed by 6 bases and J by 3 bases, 1 base remained unmatched. This CDR3 comprises 12 residues. CDR3 protein: CACGTGGYEQYF. The CDR3 DNA sequence: TGTGCCTGCGGGACAGGGGGCTACGAGCAGTACTTC.

The chain couples TRBV21-1 to TRBJ1-6. TRBV21-1 is designated a pseudogene. The CDR3 sequence is 11 residues long. CDR3 sequence: CASSKNSPLHF. The DNA for the CDR3 is TGTGCCAGCAGCAAAAATTCACCCCTCCACTTT.

The CDR3 is CSVELAGAGYEQYF. The CDR3 nucleotides are TGCAGCGTTGAATTGGCAGGGGCAGGCTACGAGCAGTACTTC. This sequence joins TRBV29-1 and TRBJ2-7; D might be TRBD1 (6 bases). CDR3 size: 14 residues. The V end lost 2 bases, the J end lost 3 bases, and 14 bases lay between the germline ends. Germline V gene data show CDR1 as SQVTM and CDR2 as ANQGSEA.

The chain joins TRBV9 to TRBJ1-3; D not resolved. This CDR3 is 18 amino acids long. Germline loops: CDR1 SGDLS, CDR2 YYNGEE. Deletions cut 0 bases from V and 0 bases from J, with 16 bases between. The CDR3 coding sequence is TGTGCCAGCAGCGTAGAGAGGACCCCTGGACGCTCTGGAAACACCATATATTTT. Translating it yields CASSVERTPGRSGNTIYF.

V and J are TRBV7-3 and TRBJ2-6; TRBD1 agrees at 8 bases. Germline loops: CDR1 SGHTA, CDR2 FQGTGA. V gave up 3 bases and J gave up 2 bases; unmatched junction bases: 0. CDR3 size: 15 residues. This CDR3 reads CASSLTGAGANVLTF. The CDR3 coding sequence is TGTGCCAGCAGCTTGACAGGGGCTGGGGCCAACGTCCTGACTTTC.

This chain links TRBV9 with TRBJ1-3; 8 bases fit TRBD1. Losses at the gene ends were 4 bases for V and 3 bases for J; bases not matched to a gene: 0. Germline V CDR1 and CDR2: SGDLS, YYNGEE. CDR3 size: 13 residues. The CDR3 bases are TGTGCCAGCAGCACAGGGGGTGGAAACACCATATATTTT. Translation: CASSTGGGNTIYF.

This sequence joins TRBV27 and TRBJ2-7; tentative D call: TRBD2 (6 bases). Germline assignment: CDR1 MNHEY and CDR2 SMNVEV (reference sequence). This CDR3 comprises 14 residues. Deletions cut 3 bases from V and 2 bases from J, with 11 bases between. CDR3 nucleotides: TGTGCCAGCAGTTTCCTCGGCGGGGCCTACGAGCAGTACTTC. Protein sequence: CASSFLGGAYEQYF.